The entry below gives a single T cell receptor beta chain sequence along with its context. Its antigen is undetermined. This entry comes from a study of a mutant IDH1 vaccine in newly diagnosed glioma. Study summary: Treatment recipients were 62.5% male and about 40% female, and their mean age was 40.4 years. Prior therapy was radiotherapy, temozolomide, or both; most received both. Overall study findings and caveats: Evidence of vaccine-induced immune responses was documented in less than 95% of patients. Changes to the top peripheral T cell clonotypes appeared unrelated to pseudoprogression.

Data came from immunoSEQ multiplex PCR; TCRdb stores just in-frame clones and leaves some out. This sample yields around 92,000 clones, of which roughly 90% are seen a single time; under 0.65% belongs to the top ten. The sample's time point: baseline, week 1 (first vaccination visit). Noted treatment: pre-vaccination baseline after standard-of-care therapy. J lost 9 bases, V lost 4 bases, and 7 bases had no gene match. Germline loops: CDR1 SGHRS, CDR2 YFSETQ. The CDR3 contains 14 residues. The V call is TRBV5-1, the J call TRBJ2-4, with 10 bases fitting TRBD1. The sequenced sample was PBMCs, obtained from a glioma patient treated with radiotherapy, temozolomide or both. This receptor was taken from a woman between 45 and 65 years old with glioma. This chain's CDR3 is CASSLRDRGAIQYF. The CDR3 DNA is TGCGCCAGCAGCCTCCGGGACAGGGGCGCCATTCAGTACTTC.